This T cell receptor beta chain came from a study of blood T cell repertoires in COVID-19 (TCRdb year 2020). General notes on the study: Samples covering the acute and convalescent phases of COVID-19 were provided by collaborators in the United States, Italy and Spain. The prospective study material was composed of cDNA or gDNA derived from T cells, B-cell-depleted T cells, or PBMCs. Deeply sampled blood TCRbeta repertoires from subjects exposed to, actively infected with, or recovered from COVID-19 were included in the dataset. The repertoires were made available in a free public database intended to serve as a resource for research on the immune response to SARS-CoV-2. Samples came from the ongoing ImmuneRACE study (first 160 participants) plus 1,254 subjects from 6 global collaborators. Nearly every sample came with metadata listing a de-identified subject ID, COVID-19 status, age in years and sex. Where available, HLA class I and class II types were taken from metadata supplied by the sample provider and were not determined by assay-based typing.

Overall study outcomes, separate from this receptor: The amount of clinical and demographic metadata varied by source and participant and was provided uncurated.

Each collaborating institution followed its own protocols to collect whole blood in K2EDTA tubes. For TCRbeta analysis, collaborator samples were shipped as frozen whole blood, as isolated PBMCs, or as DNA extracted from either sample type. TCRbeta CDR3 regions were amplified from genomic DNA using the immunoSEQ Assay, a bias-controlled multiplex PCR. Per the original workflow: Nucleated cell counts per sample were estimated from amplification of reference gene primers within the assay. To quantify the absolute abundance of each unique TCRbeta CDR3 rearrangement, sequence reads were collapsed and filtered. Productive Simpson clonality was computed per sample as the square root of Simpson's diversity index over productive rearrangements. The immuneACCESS repertoire file appears here via TCRdb, limited to in-frame rearrangements. These files lack a portion of the clones; in checked studies, under half of the deficit traces to unresolved V genes, and the cause of the others is not known. The DNA was the basis for D and trimming; V, J and clone size are from that table. This sample lists 200,000 or so clones; over 80% were detected once. Jointly, the top ten make up roughly 5% of the sample.

On this clone: Its antigen is still unknown. Base qualities are not provided; no much larger clone lies one nucleotide away.

V lost 4 bases and J lost 5 bases, and the count of bases not matched to a germline gene is 14. CDR1 and CDR2, per the germline V gene, are SQVTM and ANQGSEA. From the cysteine through the phenylalanine, the CDR3 covers 16 amino acids. CDR3 DNA is the only sequence kept; it has 48 bases, read in frame from the first base. The chain uses TRBV29-1 and TRBJ1-1, with TRBD1 matching 9 junction bases. The source of this sequence is a woman aged 25 to 39 with acute or convalescent COVID-19. The specimen was peripheral blood. For the CDR3, the sequence is CSVGTSGTGRWTEAFF. The nucleotide sequence reads TGCAGCGTTGGCACCTCCGGGACAGGGAGGTGGACTGAAGCTTTCTTT.